This TCR beta chain is drawn from a study of blood T cell repertoires in COVID-19. Background on the study: The United States, Italy and Spain were the sources of the acute and convalescent COVID-19 samples. Sources were T cells, B-cell-depleted T cells, or PBMCs; the material itself was cDNA or gDNA.

Original handling: Estimation of nucleated cell counts relied on the amplification of reference gene primers. Here immunoSEQ multiplex PCR was the method, and the copy in TCRdb shows in-frame clones only, minus some. V and J calls plus clone size are reproduced from that table; the DNA served to infer D and trimming. The data show 50,000 or so clones, roughly 82% seen once. In germline, CDR1 is SNHLY, CDR2 FYNNEI. The CDR3 covers 15 residues. The V gene end was trimmed by 10 bases and the J gene end by 3 bases; junction bases not matched to a gene: 8. This clonotype originated in a man aged 35-49 years with acute or convalescent COVID-19. The sample was peripheral blood. The V call is TRBV2, the J call TRBJ2-3; 12 bases agree with TRBD2. DNA for the CDR3: TGTGCCATCCCCGGAGGGACTAGCGGGACAGATACGCAGTATTTT. Protein product: CAIPGGTSGTDTQYF.